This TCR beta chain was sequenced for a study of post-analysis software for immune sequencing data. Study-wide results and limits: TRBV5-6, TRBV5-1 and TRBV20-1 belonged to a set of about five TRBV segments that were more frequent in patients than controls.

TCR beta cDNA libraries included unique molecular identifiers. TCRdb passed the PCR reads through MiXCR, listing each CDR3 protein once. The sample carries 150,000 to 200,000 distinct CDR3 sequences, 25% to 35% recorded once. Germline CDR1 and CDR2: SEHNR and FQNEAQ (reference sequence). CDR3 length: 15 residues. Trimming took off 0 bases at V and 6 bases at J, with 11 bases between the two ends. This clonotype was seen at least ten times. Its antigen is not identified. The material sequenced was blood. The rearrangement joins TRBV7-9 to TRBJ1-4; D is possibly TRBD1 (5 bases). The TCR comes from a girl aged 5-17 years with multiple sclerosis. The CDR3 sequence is CASSLARGRDEKLFF. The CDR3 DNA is TGTGCCAGCAGCTTAGCAAGGGGTCGGGATGAAAAACTGTTTTTT.